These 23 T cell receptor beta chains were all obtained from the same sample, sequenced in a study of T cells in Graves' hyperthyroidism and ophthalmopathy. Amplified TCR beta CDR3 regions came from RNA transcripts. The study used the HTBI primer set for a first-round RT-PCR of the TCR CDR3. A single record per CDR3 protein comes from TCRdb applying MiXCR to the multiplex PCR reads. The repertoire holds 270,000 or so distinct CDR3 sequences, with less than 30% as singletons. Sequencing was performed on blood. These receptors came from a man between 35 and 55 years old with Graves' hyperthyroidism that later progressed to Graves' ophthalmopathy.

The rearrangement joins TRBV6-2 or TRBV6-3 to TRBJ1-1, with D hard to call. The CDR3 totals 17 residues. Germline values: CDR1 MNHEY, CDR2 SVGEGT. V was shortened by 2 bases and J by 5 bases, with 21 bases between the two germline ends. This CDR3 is CASSYSSGSLLGTEAFF. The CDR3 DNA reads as TGTGCCAGCAGTTACAGCAGCGGGTCGCTCCTGGGGACTGAAGCTTTCTTT.

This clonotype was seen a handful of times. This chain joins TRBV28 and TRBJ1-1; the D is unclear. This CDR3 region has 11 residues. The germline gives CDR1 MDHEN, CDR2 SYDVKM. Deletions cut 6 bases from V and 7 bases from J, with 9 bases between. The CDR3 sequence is CASSRYGEAFF. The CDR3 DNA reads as TGTGCCAGCAGCCGATACGGTGAAGCTTTCTTT.

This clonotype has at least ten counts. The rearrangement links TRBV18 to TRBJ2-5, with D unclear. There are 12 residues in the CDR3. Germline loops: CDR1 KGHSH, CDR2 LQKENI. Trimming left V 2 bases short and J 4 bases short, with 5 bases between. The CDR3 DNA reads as TGTGCCAGCTCACCAAGTCTAGAGACCCAGTACTTC. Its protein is CASSPSLETQYF.

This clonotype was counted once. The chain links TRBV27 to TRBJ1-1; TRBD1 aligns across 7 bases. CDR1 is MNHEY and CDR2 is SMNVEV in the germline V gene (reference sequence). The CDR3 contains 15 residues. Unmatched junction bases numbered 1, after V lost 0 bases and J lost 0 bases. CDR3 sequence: CASSLSGTVNTEAFF. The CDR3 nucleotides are TGTGCCAGCAGTTTATCCGGGACAGTGAACACTGAAGCTTTCTTT.

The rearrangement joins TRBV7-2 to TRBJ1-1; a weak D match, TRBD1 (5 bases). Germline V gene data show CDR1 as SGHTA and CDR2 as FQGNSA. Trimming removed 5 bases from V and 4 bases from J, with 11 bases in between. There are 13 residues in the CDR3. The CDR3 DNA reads TGTGCCAGCAGCCCGACAAGGGGCACTGAAGCTTTCTTT. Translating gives CASSPTRGTEAFF.

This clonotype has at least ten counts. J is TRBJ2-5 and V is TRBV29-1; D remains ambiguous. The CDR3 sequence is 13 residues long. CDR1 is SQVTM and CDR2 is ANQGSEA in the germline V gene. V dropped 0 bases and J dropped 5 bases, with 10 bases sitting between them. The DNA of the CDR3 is TGCAGCGTTGAAGATCGGGCGAGGGAGACCCAGTACTTC. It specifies CSVEDRARETQYF.

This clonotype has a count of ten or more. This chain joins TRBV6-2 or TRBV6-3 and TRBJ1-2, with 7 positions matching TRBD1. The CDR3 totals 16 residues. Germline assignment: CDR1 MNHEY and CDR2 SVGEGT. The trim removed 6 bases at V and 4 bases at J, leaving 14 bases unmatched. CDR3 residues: CASRKTETGPFYGYTF. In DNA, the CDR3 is TGTGCCAGCAGAAAAACCGAGACAGGGCCCTTCTATGGCTACACCTTC.

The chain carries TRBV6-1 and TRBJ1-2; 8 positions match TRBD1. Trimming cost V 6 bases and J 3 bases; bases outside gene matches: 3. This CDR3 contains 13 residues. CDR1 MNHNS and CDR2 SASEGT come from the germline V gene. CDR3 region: CASRMDRDYGYTF. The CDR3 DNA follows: TGTGCCAGCAGAATGGACAGGGACTATGGCTACACCTTC.

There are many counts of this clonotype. CDR3 residues: CSAVPGQATGELFF. CDR3 nucleotides: TGCAGTGCCGTACCGGGACAGGCTACCGGGGAGCTGTTTTTT. V usage is TRBV20-1 and J usage is TRBJ2-2; 8 bases line up with TRBD1. V lost 6 bases and J lost 5; bases outside the gene matches: 8. CDR3 size: 14 residues. Germline loops: CDR1 DFQATT, CDR2 SNEGSKA (reference sequence).

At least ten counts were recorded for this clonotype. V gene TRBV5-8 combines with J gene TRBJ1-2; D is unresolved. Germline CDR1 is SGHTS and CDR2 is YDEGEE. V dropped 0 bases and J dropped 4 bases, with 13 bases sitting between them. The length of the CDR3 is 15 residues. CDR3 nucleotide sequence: TGTGCCAGCAGCTTGGACGCGCGGGATTTCTATGGCTACACCTTC. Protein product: CASSLDARDFYGYTF. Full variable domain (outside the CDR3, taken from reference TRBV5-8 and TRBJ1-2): EAGVTQSPTHLIKTRGQQATLRCSPISGHTSVYWYQQALGLGLQFLLWYDEGEERNRGNFPPRFSGRQFPNYSSELNVNALELEDSALYLCASSLDARDFYGYTFGSGTRLTVV.

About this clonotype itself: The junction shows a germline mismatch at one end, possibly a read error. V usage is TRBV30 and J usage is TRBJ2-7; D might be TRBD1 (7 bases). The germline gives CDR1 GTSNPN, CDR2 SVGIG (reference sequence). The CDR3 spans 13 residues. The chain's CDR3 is CAWSPGGPYEQCF. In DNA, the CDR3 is TGTGCCTGGAGCCCAGGGGGGCCCTACGAGCAGTGCTTC. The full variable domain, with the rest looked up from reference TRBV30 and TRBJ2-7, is SQTIHQWPATLVQPVGSPLSLECTVEGTSNPNLYWYRQAAGRGLQLLFYSVGIGQISSEVPQNLSASRPQDRQFILSSKKLLLSDSGFYLCAWSPGGPYEQCFGPGTRLTVT.

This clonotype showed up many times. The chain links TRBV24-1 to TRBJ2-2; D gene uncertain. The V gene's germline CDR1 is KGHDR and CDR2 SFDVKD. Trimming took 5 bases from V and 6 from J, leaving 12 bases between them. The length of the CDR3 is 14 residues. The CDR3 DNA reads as TGTGCCACCAGTGCTCCGGGCGGCGCCGGGGAGCTGTTTTTT. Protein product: CATSAPGGAGELFF.

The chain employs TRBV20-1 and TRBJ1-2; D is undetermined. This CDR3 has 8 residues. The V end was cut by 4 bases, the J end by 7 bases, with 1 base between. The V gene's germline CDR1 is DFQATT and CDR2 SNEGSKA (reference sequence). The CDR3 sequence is CSAIGYTF. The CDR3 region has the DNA TGCAGTGCTATTGGCTACACCTTC.

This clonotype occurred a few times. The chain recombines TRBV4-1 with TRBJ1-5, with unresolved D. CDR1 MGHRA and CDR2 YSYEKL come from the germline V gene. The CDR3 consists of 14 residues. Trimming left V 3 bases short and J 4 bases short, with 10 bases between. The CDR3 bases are TGCGCCAGCAGCCATCACAGCCTAAATCAGCCCCAGCATTTT. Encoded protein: CASSHHSLNQPQHF.

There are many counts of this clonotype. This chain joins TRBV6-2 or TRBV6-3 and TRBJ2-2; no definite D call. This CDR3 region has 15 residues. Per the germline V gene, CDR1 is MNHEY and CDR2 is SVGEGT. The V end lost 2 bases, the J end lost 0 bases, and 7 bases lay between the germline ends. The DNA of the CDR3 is TGTGCCAGCAGTTACGAGCGAGCGAACACCGGGGAGCTGTTTTTT. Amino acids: CASSYERANTGELFF.

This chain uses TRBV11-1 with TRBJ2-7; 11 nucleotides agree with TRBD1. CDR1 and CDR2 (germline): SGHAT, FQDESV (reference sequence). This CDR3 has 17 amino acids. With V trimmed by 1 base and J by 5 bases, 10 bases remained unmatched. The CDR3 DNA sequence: TGTGCCAGCAGCTTAGGGACAGGGGGCATAGGTTCAAACGAGCAGTACTTC. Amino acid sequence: CASSLGTGGIGSNEQYF.

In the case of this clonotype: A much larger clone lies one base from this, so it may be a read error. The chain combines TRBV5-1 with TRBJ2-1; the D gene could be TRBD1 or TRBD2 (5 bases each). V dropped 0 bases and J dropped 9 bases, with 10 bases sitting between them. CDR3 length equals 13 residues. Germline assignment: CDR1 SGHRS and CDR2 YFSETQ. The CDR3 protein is CASSLGEGSEQFF. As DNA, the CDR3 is TGCGCCAGCAGCTTGGGTGAGGGGAGTGAGCAGTTCTTC.

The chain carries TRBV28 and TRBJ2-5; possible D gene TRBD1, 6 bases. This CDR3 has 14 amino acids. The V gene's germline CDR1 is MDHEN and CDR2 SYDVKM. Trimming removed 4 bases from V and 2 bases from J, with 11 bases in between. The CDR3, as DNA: TGTGCCAGCAGTTCCGGACAGTTACAAGAGACCCAGTACTTC. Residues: CASSSGQLQETQYF.

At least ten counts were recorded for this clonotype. The CDR3 sequence is CASIQGGGNTIYF. CDR3 nucleotide sequence: TGTGCCAGCATCCAGGGAGGAGGAAACACCATATATTTT. The gene calls are TRBV28 and TRBJ1-3; possible D gene TRBD1, 5 bases. Trimming stripped 7 bases from V and 4 bases from J, with 11 bases between. Germline V gene lookup returns CDR1 MDHEN and CDR2 SYDVKM. The CDR3 contains 13 residues.

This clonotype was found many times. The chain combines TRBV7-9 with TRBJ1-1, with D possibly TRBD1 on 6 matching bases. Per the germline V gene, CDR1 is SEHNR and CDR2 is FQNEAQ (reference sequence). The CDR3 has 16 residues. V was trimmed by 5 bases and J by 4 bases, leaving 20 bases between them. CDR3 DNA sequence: TGTGCCAGCAGCACCCGCACAGGGAAGAGTGGCACTGAAGCTTTCTTT. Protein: CASSTRTGKSGTEAFF.

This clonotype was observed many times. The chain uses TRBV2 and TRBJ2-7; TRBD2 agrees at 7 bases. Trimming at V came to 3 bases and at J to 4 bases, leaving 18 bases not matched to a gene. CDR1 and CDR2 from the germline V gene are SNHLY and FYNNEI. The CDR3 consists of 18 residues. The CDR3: CASSDDVPLASGLYEQYF. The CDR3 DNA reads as TGTGCCAGCAGTGATGACGTCCCACTAGCGAGTGGGTTGTACGAGCAGTACTTC.

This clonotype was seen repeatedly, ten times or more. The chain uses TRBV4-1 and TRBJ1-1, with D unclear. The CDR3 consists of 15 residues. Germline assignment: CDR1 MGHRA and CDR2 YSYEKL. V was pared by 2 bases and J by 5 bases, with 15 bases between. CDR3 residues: CASSQPTSLGTEAFF. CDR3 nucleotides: TGCGCCAGCAGCCAACCGACATCATTGGGGACTGAAGCTTTCTTT.

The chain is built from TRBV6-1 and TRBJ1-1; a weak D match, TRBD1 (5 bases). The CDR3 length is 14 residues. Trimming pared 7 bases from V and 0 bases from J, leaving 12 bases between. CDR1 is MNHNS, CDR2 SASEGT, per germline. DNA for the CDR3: TGTGCCAGCACCTGGTCAGGGATGAACACTGAAGCTTTCTTT. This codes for CASTWSGMNTEAFF.